The rows below give T cell receptor beta chains drawn from one sample of a study of STAT5B mutations in CD4+ large granular lymphocyte leukemia. Here immunoSEQ multiplex PCR was the method, and the copy in TCRdb shows in-frame clones only, minus some. The top ten hold approximately 0.33% of the sample, which has 40,000 to 45,000 clones, about four fifths seen once. Sequencing was carried out using CD4+ T cells from blood buffy coats. Receptors originate from a human donor in good health. CDR3s include the opening cysteine and the closing phenylalanine or tryptophan. The D gene is left open where the match is weak. Clone size is given for some rows only: seen once, a few or many times, or a class if the clone is expanded.

clone_size: NA
j_call: TRBJ2-1
v_call: TRBV7-7
d_call: NA
cdr3_nt: TGTGCCAGCAGCCGTGGGAGGGGGCTGGAAATGGATGAGCAGTTCTTC
cdr3_aa: CASSRGRGLEMDEQFF

clone_size: few
j_call: TRBJ2-2
v_call: TRBV2
d_call: TRBD2
cdr3_nt: TGTGCCAGCAGATGGACTAGCCGGGGCGGGGAGCTGTTTTTT
cdr3_aa: CASRWTSRGGELFF

clone_size: NA
j_call: TRBJ1-6
v_call: TRBV10-3
d_call: NA
cdr3_nt: TGTGCCATCAGTGGACAGGAAAATTCACCCCTCCACTTT
cdr3_aa: CAISGQENSPLHF

clone_size: NA
j_call: TRBJ2-2
v_call: TRBV19
d_call: TRBD2
cdr3_nt: TGTGCCAGTAGTATACTAGCGGGGGTATCGGGCACCGGGGAGCTGTTTTTT
cdr3_aa: CASSILAGVSGTGELFF

clone_size: NA
j_call: TRBJ2-3
v_call: TRBV9
d_call: TRBD2
cdr3_nt: TGTGCCAGCAGTGAAAATGGACTAGCGGAAACAGATACGCAGTATTTT
cdr3_aa: CASSENGLAETDTQYF

clone_size: NA
j_call: TRBJ1-5
v_call: TRBV2
d_call: NA
cdr3_nt: TGTGCCAGCAGTGAAGCGCTTGATCAGCCCCAGCATTTT
cdr3_aa: CASSEALDQPQHF

clone_size: NA
j_call: TRBJ2-1
v_call: TRBV5-1
d_call: TRBD1
cdr3_nt: TGCGCCAGCAGCATTGACAGGGTATCCAATGAGCAGTTCTTC
cdr3_aa: CASSIDRVSNEQFF

clone_size: NA
j_call: TRBJ1-1
v_call: TRBV6-5
d_call: TRBD1
cdr3_nt: TGTGCCAGCAGTTTCCTACCCCCCGACAGGGAGGCTTTCTTT
cdr3_aa: CASSFLPPDREAFF

clone_size: NA
j_call: TRBJ2-5
v_call: TRBV9
d_call: NA
cdr3_nt: TGTGCCAGCAGCGCCGGCGGGCTCGCCCGTAAAGAGACCCAGTACTTC
cdr3_aa: CASSAGGLARKETQYF

clone_size: few
j_call: TRBJ1-1
v_call: TRBV30
d_call: TRBD1
cdr3_nt: TGTGCCTGGAGTAAGGGACAGGGGAACACTGAAGCTTTCTTT
cdr3_aa: CAWSKGQGNTEAFF

clone_size: NA
j_call: TRBJ2-5
v_call: TRBV7-3
d_call: NA
cdr3_nt: TGTGCCAGCAGCTTAAGGGGGGCACAAGAGACCCAGTACTTC
cdr3_aa: CASSLRGAQETQYF

clone_size: NA
j_call: TRBJ1-1
v_call: TRBV10-2
d_call: NA
cdr3_nt: TGCGCCAGCAGTGAGTCCCTGAACACTGAAGCTTTCTTT
cdr3_aa: CASSESLNTEAFF

clone_size: NA
j_call: TRBJ2-7
v_call: TRBV9
d_call: NA
cdr3_nt: TGTGCCAGCAGCGTAGGACCGACAGGAACCTACGAGCAGTACTTC
cdr3_aa: CASSVGPTGTYEQYF

clone_size: NA
j_call: TRBJ2-5
v_call: TRBV2
d_call: TRBD1
cdr3_nt: TGTGCCAGCAGTCCCCGACAGGGGTGGCAAGAGACCCAGTACTTC
cdr3_aa: CASSPRQGWQETQYF

clone_size: NA
j_call: TRBJ1-5
v_call: TRBV18
d_call: NA
cdr3_nt: TGTGCCAGCTCACCAGGCAGCAATCAGCCCCAGCATTTT
cdr3_aa: CASSPGSNQPQHF

clone_size: once
j_call: TRBJ2-1
v_call: TRBV5-4
d_call: TRBD2
cdr3_nt: TGTGCCAGCAGCCCGGGACTAGCTCGTGATGAGCAGTTCTTC
cdr3_aa: CASSPGLARDEQFF

clone_size: NA
j_call: TRBJ2-5
v_call: TRBV19
d_call: TRBD1
cdr3_nt: TGTGCCAGTAGTAAGGGACAGGGTTGGTTTCAAGAGACCCAGTACTTC
cdr3_aa: CASSKGQGWFQETQYF

clone_size: NA
j_call: TRBJ2-2
v_call: TRBV19
d_call: NA
cdr3_nt: TGTGCCAGTACTTTGTGGAAGATGGGGGCGGCCACCGGGGAGCTGTTTTTT
cdr3_aa: CASTLWKMGAATGELFF

clone_size: NA
j_call: TRBJ1-1
v_call: TRBV29-1
d_call: NA
cdr3_nt: TGCAGCGTTGAAGACTACACGAACACTGAAGCTTTCTTT
cdr3_aa: CSVEDYTNTEAFF

clone_size: NA
j_call: TRBJ1-6
v_call: TRBV6-5
d_call: NA
cdr3_nt: TGTGCCAGCAGCAATGGCAGGGATTCACCCCTCCACTTT
cdr3_aa: CASSNGRDSPLHF

clone_size: NA
j_call: TRBJ2-7
v_call: TRBV12-5
d_call: TRBD1
cdr3_nt: TGTGCTAGTGGTTTGGTCTTGGACAGGGGGCTCTACGAGCAGTACTTC
cdr3_aa: CASGLVLDRGLYEQYF

clone_size: NA
j_call: TRBJ2-3
v_call: TRBV10-3
d_call: TRBD2
cdr3_nt: TGTGCCAACCAGCGGGAGGATAGCACAGATACGCAGTATTTT
cdr3_aa: CANQREDSTDTQYF

clone_size: NA
j_call: TRBJ2-5
v_call: TRBV4-3
d_call: TRBD2
cdr3_nt: TGCGCCAGCAGCCGGGGGCTAGCGGGGGGGACAGAGACCCAGTACTTC
cdr3_aa: CASSRGLAGGTETQYF

clone_size: NA
j_call: TRBJ2-1
v_call: TRBV18
d_call: NA
cdr3_nt: TGTGCCAGCTCACCGGGGCGCAATGAGCAGTTCTTC
cdr3_aa: CASSPGRNEQFF

clone_size: NA
j_call: TRBJ2-1
v_call: TRBV27
d_call: NA
cdr3_nt: TGTGCCAGCAGTTCCCAGAACAGGGTAGGTGAGCAGTTCTTC
cdr3_aa: CASSSQNRVGEQFF

clone_size: few
j_call: TRBJ2-6
v_call: TRBV4-1
d_call: TRBD2
cdr3_nt: TGCGCCAGCAGCACCGGGGGGGCTGGGGCCAACGTCCTGACTTTC
cdr3_aa: CASSTGGAGANVLTF

clone_size: NA
j_call: TRBJ1-4
v_call: TRBV6-5
d_call: NA
cdr3_nt: TGTGCCAGCAGTTACTCGGCAGGGCTGGAAAAACTGTTTTTT
cdr3_aa: CASSYSAGLEKLFF

clone_size: NA
j_call: TRBJ2-1
v_call: TRBV27
d_call: TRBD1
cdr3_nt: TGTGCCAGCAGTTTTTCCGTCCCGGGACAGGATCGCAATGAGCAGTTCTTC
cdr3_aa: CASSFSVPGQDRNEQFF

clone_size: NA
j_call: TRBJ2-3
v_call: TRBV19
d_call: TRBD2
cdr3_nt: TGTGCCAGTAGTGCCGAGACTAGCGGGGGGGCAGATACGCAGTATTTT
cdr3_aa: CASSAETSGGADTQYF

clone_size: once
j_call: TRBJ1-1
v_call: TRBV7-9
d_call: NA
cdr3_nt: TGTGCCAGCAGCCCTCTCCAGGGGTTGACTGAAGCTTTCTTT
cdr3_aa: CASSPLQGLTEAFF

clone_size: few
j_call: TRBJ1-1
v_call: TRBV10-3
d_call: NA
cdr3_nt: TGTGCCATCAGCCGGGGACAACAGAACACTGAAGCTTTCTTT
cdr3_aa: CAISRGQQNTEAFF

clone_size: NA
j_call: TRBJ2-5
v_call: TRBV13
d_call: NA
cdr3_nt: TGTGCCAGCAGCAAACGGGACTCGGAGACCCAGTACTTC
cdr3_aa: CASSKRDSETQYF

clone_size: NA
j_call: TRBJ2-7
v_call: TRBV10-2
d_call: NA
cdr3_nt: TGCGCCAGCAGTGTGAGGACAACCTACGAGCAGTACTTC
cdr3_aa: CASSVRTTYEQYF

clone_size: NA
j_call: TRBJ2-1
v_call: TRBV6-5
d_call: TRBD2
cdr3_nt: TGTGCCAGCACCGGACTAGCGGGAGGCAATGAGCAGTTCTTC
cdr3_aa: CASTGLAGGNEQFF

clone_size: NA
j_call: TRBJ2-1
v_call: TRBV25-1
d_call: NA
cdr3_nt: TGTGCCAGCAGTGAATATAAGGTTGGCTGGGACGAGGAGCAGTTCTTC
cdr3_aa: CASSEYKVGWDEEQFF

clone_size: once
j_call: TRBJ2-3
v_call: TRBV9
d_call: NA
cdr3_nt: TGTGCCAGCAGCCCCCCTCGGCGGCTGGGCACAGATACGCAGTATTTT
cdr3_aa: CASSPPRRLGTDTQYF

clone_size: NA
j_call: TRBJ2-5
v_call: TRBV28
d_call: TRBD2
cdr3_nt: TGTGCCAGCACGGTGGGCGGGAGCGGAGAGACCCAGTACTTC
cdr3_aa: CASTVGGSGETQYF

clone_size: NA
j_call: TRBJ1-2
v_call: TRBV25-1
d_call: TRBD1
cdr3_nt: TGTGCCAGCAGTGATCCGGGACAGGGTTTAAACTATGGCTACACCTTC
cdr3_aa: CASSDPGQGLNYGYTF

clone_size: once
j_call: TRBJ2-1
v_call: TRBV7-2
d_call: NA
cdr3_nt: TGTGCCAGCAGCTTTAGGAGGGGGGGCTTGAATGAGCAGTTCTTC
cdr3_aa: CASSFRRGGLNEQFF

clone_size: NA
j_call: TRBJ2-7
v_call: TRBV5-6
d_call: NA
cdr3_nt: TGTGCCAGCAGCTTGGCCTACGAGCAGTACTTC
cdr3_aa: CASSLAYEQYF

clone_size: NA
j_call: TRBJ1-2
v_call: TRBV2
d_call: NA
cdr3_nt: TGTGCCAGCAGTGCCGGGGGGTATGAGGGGTTTAATGGCTACACCTTC
cdr3_aa: CASSAGGYEGFNGYTF

clone_size: NA
j_call: TRBJ2-1
v_call: TRBV30
d_call: NA
cdr3_nt: TGTGCCTGGGGACCACAGGGAGATGAGCAGTTCTTC
cdr3_aa: CAWGPQGDEQFF

clone_size: NA
j_call: TRBJ2-5
v_call: TRBV9
d_call: NA
cdr3_nt: TGTGCCAGCAGCGTAGACGGGTTACGGTCCCAGTACTTC
cdr3_aa: CASSVDGLRSQYF

clone_size: NA
j_call: TRBJ2-7
v_call: TRBV18
d_call: NA
cdr3_nt: TGTGCCAGCTCACTAAAGGACGGACCCTACGAGCAGTACTTC
cdr3_aa: CASSLKDGPYEQYF

clone_size: NA
j_call: TRBJ2-7
v_call: TRBV6-1
d_call: TRBD1
cdr3_nt: TGTGCCAGCAGGTGGACAGGGGGCTACGAGCAGTACTTC
cdr3_aa: CASRWTGGYEQYF

clone_size: NA
j_call: TRBJ1-1
v_call: TRBV7-2
d_call: NA
cdr3_nt: TGTGCCAGCAGCTTAGGATGGAGGGGCTCTGAAGCTTTCTTT
cdr3_aa: CASSLGWRGSEAFF

clone_size: NA
j_call: TRBJ2-7
v_call: TRBV5-1
d_call: TRBD1
cdr3_nt: TGCGCCAGCAGACTTGGACAGGGGGCCTACGAGCAGTACTTC
cdr3_aa: CASRLGQGAYEQYF